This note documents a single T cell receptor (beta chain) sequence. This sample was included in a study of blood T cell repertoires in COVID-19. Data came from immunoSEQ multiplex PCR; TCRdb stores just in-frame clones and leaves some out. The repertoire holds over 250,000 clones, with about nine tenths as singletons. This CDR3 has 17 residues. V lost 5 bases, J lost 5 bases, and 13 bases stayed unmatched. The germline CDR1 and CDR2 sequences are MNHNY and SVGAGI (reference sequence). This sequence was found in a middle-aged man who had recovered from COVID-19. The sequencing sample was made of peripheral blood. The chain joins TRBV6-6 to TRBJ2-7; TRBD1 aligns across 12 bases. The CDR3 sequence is CASSRGQGAWEINEQYF. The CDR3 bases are TGTGCCAGCAGTCGGGGACAGGGGGCCTGGGAGATCAACGAGCAGTACTTC.